Each of the 13 T cell receptor beta chains below was sequenced from the same sample in a study of molecular identifiers for immune sequencing clone quantification. MiXCR was run by TCRdb on the PCR reads, yielding one entry per CDR3 protein. The sample carries hundreds of thousands of distinct CDR3 sequences, approximately 20% recorded once. The sample taken for sequencing was naive CD8+ T cells from blood, with Jurkat cell RNA spiked in. Subset described: FACS-sorted CD8+CD4-CCR7+CD45RA+ naive T cells. These receptor sequences come from a human donor in good health. Some libraries in this study had Jurkat cell RNA spiked in.

At least ten counts were recorded for this clonotype. V gene TRBV5-6 combines with J gene TRBJ2-7; D gene uncertain. Germline assignment: CDR1 SGHDT and CDR2 YYEEEE. CDR3 length: 13 amino acids. The V gene lost 1 base and the J gene lost 0 bases, with 5 bases spanning the gap. CDR3 DNA: TGTGCCAGCAGCTTGACCCTCTCCTACGAGCAGTACTTC. Its translation is CASSLTLSYEQYF.

The rearrangement uses TRBV5-1 and TRBJ1-1, with D perhaps TRBD1 (6 bases). Germline V lookup: CDR1 SGHRS, CDR2 YFSETQ. V was trimmed by 3 bases and J by 3 bases, leaving 12 bases between them. CDR3 length: 14 residues. For the CDR3, the DNA is TGCGCCAGCAGCTCAGGGGTAGGATACACTGAAGCTTTCTTT. This gives the protein CASSSGVGYTEAFF.

This clonotype was recorded many times. This chain joins TRBV28 and TRBJ2-3; D might be TRBD1 or TRBD2, each matching 6 bases. CDR3 size: 15 residues. Germline lookup yields CDR1 MDHEN and CDR2 SYDVKM. V was clipped by 8 bases and J by 4 bases, with 19 bases between them. CDR3 DNA: TGTGCCAGCGGGAGGACAGACCCGCGACCAGATACGCAGTATTTT. It translates to CASGRTDPRPDTQYF.

This clonotype appeared a few times. A clone one base away is much larger, so this may be a read error. The genes are TRBV6-2 or TRBV6-3 and TRBJ2-6; D tentatively fits TRBD1 or TRBD2 (5 bases each). The length of the CDR3 is 16 residues. Germline assignment: CDR1 MNHEY and CDR2 SVGEGT. CDR3 amino acids: CASSYIKFSGGNVLTF. CDR3 DNA sequence: TGTGCCAGCAGTTATATAAAGTTCTCTGGGGGCAACGTCCTGACTTTC.

The gene calls are TRBV5-4 and TRBJ2-3; TRBD1 agrees at 7 bases. From germline, CDR1 is SGHNT and CDR2 YYREEE (reference sequence). V shed 4 bases and J 5 bases; nucleotides not matched to a gene: 7. The CDR3 is 14 amino acids. The CDR3 sequence is CASSGVTGVDTQYF. The CDR3 bases are TGTGCCAGCAGCGGCGTAACAGGGGTAGATACGCAGTATTTT.

This clonotype was recorded at least ten times. The V gene is TRBV6-1, the J gene TRBJ1-5; D is undetermined. Germline V gene lookup returns CDR1 MNHNS and CDR2 SASEGT. With 5 bases removed from V and 6 bases from J, the gap between germline ends came to 11 bases. This CDR3 comprises 13 residues. CDR3 loop: CASSSLEGQPQHF. The DNA of the CDR3 is TGTGCCAGCAGTTCACTAGAAGGTCAGCCCCAGCATTTT.

This clonotype has just a few counts. CDR3 sequence reads: CASRDGTEETQYF. CDR3 in DNA: TGTGCCAGCAGAGACGGGACAGAAGAGACCCAGTACTTC. V gene TRBV7-9 combines with J gene TRBJ2-5; 7 bases align to TRBD1. The CDR3 covers 13 residues. J gave up 3 bases and V 6 bases, and 4 bases lay outside the gene matches. Germline CDR1 and CDR2: SEHNR and FQNEAQ (reference sequence).

There are a few counts of this clonotype. This rearrangement joins TRBV3-1 to TRBJ2-3; D gene uncertain. V was shortened by 0 bases and J by 2 bases, with 12 bases between the two germline ends. The CDR3 totals 16 residues. Germline lookup yields CDR1 LGHDT and CDR2 YNNKEL (reference sequence). CDR3 protein: CASSQDSGFYTDTQYF. CDR3 nucleotides: TGTGCCAGCAGCCAAGATTCTGGATTTTACACAGATACGCAGTATTTT.

This clonotype was found many times. This rearrangement joins TRBV7-6 to TRBJ1-1; D is perhaps TRBD1 (5 bases). V lost 0 bases and J lost 5, with 10 bases in between. Germline V gene sequence: CDR1 SGHVS, CDR2 FNYEAQ. This CDR3 has 14 residues. Here the CDR3 DNA reads TGTGCCAGCAGCTTAGCGCATCAGGGAACTGAAGCTTTCTTT. It translates to CASSLAHQGTEAFF.

There are many counts of this clonotype. The chain recombines TRBV9 with TRBJ2-7; D may be TRBD2 (5 bases). Germline V gene data show CDR1 as SGDLS and CDR2 as YYNGEE. Between the trimmed V and J ends, which lost 4 bases and 0 bases, there was a span of 11 bases. The CDR3 is 14 amino acids. As DNA, the CDR3 is TGTGCCAGCAGCCCGGACGGACTCTCCTACGAGCAGTACTTC. Protein sequence: CASSPDGLSYEQYF.

This clonotype was counted at least ten times. The genes are TRBV30 and TRBJ1-2, with D possibly TRBD1 on 5 matching bases. The V and J ends lost 2 bases and 0 bases respectively, with 7 bases between them. The CDR3 extends over 13 amino acids. Looked up from germline, CDR1 is GTSNPN and CDR2 is SVGIG (reference sequence). CDR3 bases: TGTGCCTGGAGTACGACAGCTAACTATGGCTACACCTTC. It yields the protein CAWSTTANYGYTF.

Remarks on this clonotype: A much more abundant neighbour one base away suggests this may be a read error. In nucleotides, the CDR3 is TGTGCCAGCAGCACCCTTAGAGGTACGCAGTATTTT. Encoded protein: CASSTLRGTQYF. The V gene is TRBV27, the J gene TRBJ2-3, with unresolved D. The CDR3 loop spans 12 amino acids. V dropped 6 bases and J dropped 8 bases, with 12 bases sitting between them. Germline values: CDR1 MNHEY, CDR2 SMNVEV (reference sequence).

Turning to this clonotype: A much more abundant neighbour one base away suggests this may be a read error. The chain is built from TRBV4-1 and TRBJ1-1, with 9 bases matching TRBD1. The CDR3 extends over 14 amino acids. Germline values: CDR1 MGHRA, CDR2 YSYEKL. The CDR3 here is CASSQPGQGGEVFF. The CDR3 nucleotides read TGCGCCAGCAGCCAACCGGGACAGGGAGGTGAAGTTTTCTTT.